The present T cell receptor (beta chain) was sequenced within a study of blood T cells in healthy people across ages. The germline CDR1 and CDR2 sequences are SGHDN and FVKESK. This CDR3 contains 16 residues. J gave up 2 bases and V 4 bases, and 5 bases lay outside the gene matches. A second roughly 6 to 11 cycle PCR used barcoded and J-beta primers. Each CDR3 protein is one row after TCRdb ran MiXCR on the 5' RACE reads. This table has roughly 800,000 distinct CDR3 sequences, 20% to 30% appearing once. The sample was also reused in another study, on T cells of mothers and their children.

The receptor was derived from a boy aged 5 to 17 in good health. Specimen: blood. The rearrangement uses TRBV14 and TRBJ2-3; 11 bases match TRBD2. CDR3 sequence (DNA): TGTGCCAGCAGCCTCATAGCGGGGGGGCCCACAGATACGCAGTATTTT. Translating it yields CASSLIAGGPTDTQYF. Full variable domain (rest looked up from reference TRBV14 and TRBJ2-3): EAGVTQFPSHSVIEKGQTVTLRCDPISGHDNLYWYRRVMGKEIKFLLHFVKESKQDESGMPNNRFLAERTGGTYSTLKVQPAELEDSGVYFCASSLIAGGPTDTQYFGPGTRLTVL.